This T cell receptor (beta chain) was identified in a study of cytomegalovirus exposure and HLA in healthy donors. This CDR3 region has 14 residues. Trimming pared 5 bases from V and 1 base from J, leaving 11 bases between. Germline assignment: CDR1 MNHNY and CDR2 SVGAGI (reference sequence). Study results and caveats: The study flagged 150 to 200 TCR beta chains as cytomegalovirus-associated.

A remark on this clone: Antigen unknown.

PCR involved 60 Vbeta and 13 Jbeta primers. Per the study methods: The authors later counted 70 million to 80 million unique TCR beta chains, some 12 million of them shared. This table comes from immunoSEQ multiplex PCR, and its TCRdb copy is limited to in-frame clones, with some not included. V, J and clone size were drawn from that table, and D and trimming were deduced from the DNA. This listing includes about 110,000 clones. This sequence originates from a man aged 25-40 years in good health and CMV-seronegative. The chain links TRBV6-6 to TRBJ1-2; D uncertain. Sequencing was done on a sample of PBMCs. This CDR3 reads CASSLQDFNYGYTF. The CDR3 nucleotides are TGTGCCAGCAGTCTCCAGGACTTTAACTATGGCTACACCTTC.